Below, one TCR beta chain is given with its context. What it binds is not known. The data were taken from a study of blood T cells in healthy people across ages. Broader study findings: It was not known whether donors were CMV positive (a possible confounder of expanded clonotype changes).

Through a sample-barcoded 5' primer and a J-beta primer mix, a second PCR was run for about 6 to 12 cycles. Every cDNA was tagged by a template-switch adaptor with 12 random nucleotides. TCRdb re-analysed the 5' RACE reads in MiXCR, keeping a single row per CDR3 protein. The sample lists roughly 1.9 million distinct CDR3 sequences, roughly two fifths seen once, with approximately 22% in the top ten. Per sample, at least 5.5 micrograms of total RNA were extracted. The sequence was obtained from a human donor in good health. Sequencing was done on a sample of blood.

As DNA, the CDR3 is TGCGCCAGCAGCTTGAACAGCAACTCTGGAAACACCATATATTTT. This encodes CASSLNSNSGNTIYF. The V and J genes are TRBV5-1 and TRBJ1-3; no clear D. This CDR3 is built from 15 residues. V was cut by 1 base and J by 0 bases, with 8 bases left in between. The germline gives CDR1 SGHRS, CDR2 YFSETQ.